These 2 T cell receptor beta chains were all obtained from the same sample, sequenced in a study of blood T cell repertoires in COVID-19. The assay was immunoSEQ multiplex PCR, and TCRdb's table has in-frame clones only and misses some. The sample holds 200,000 to 250,000 clones, about 81% seen once. Material for sequencing was PBMCs or T cells enriched from blood (not recorded which). The receptors here all came from a man between 35 and 55 years old who had recovered from COVID-19.

The CDR3 coding sequence is TGTGCCAGCAGTTCTTACAGGGCTGCAGATACGCAGTATTTT. Amino acids: CASSSYRAADTQYF. The chain is built from TRBV27 and TRBJ2-3; TRBD1 is a possible D gene (6 bases). The CDR3 is 14 residues long. Germline values: CDR1 MNHEY, CDR2 SMNVEV (reference sequence). Trimming took off 4 bases at V and 4 bases at J, with 12 bases between the two ends.

This clone appeared a few times. This sequence joins TRBV28 and TRBJ1-2; tentative D call: TRBD1 (5 bases). Trimming cost V 8 bases and J 4 bases, with 14 bases left between them. The CDR3 loop spans 13 amino acids. CDR1 is MDHEN and CDR2 is SYDVKM in the germline V gene. The CDR3 region is CASLDSNFYGYTF. CDR3 DNA: TGTGCCAGCCTAGACAGCAACTTCTATGGCTACACCTTC.